This paragraph reports one TCR beta chain. The V gene's germline CDR1 is MGHRA and CDR2 YSYEKL. The CDR3 totals 17 residues. The V and J ends lost 6 bases and 5 bases respectively, with 26 bases between them. This sample is part of a study of OX40 agonist ivuxolimab in advanced cancers. Measured with immunoSEQ multiplex PCR; TCRdb has only the in-frame clones, and not every one. The table records around 40,000 clones, approximately 84% of them present only once. V is TRBV4-1 and J is TRBJ2-7; D tentatively reads TRBD1 or TRBD2 (7 bases each). The sequencing here drew on CD4+ or CD8+ T cells sorted from blood, taken in a trial of the OX40 agonist ivuxolimab. This receptor was taken from an adult with an advanced solid tumor such as melanoma, head and neck, liver or kidney cancer. The CDR3 protein is CASSGTDDGRSLDEQYF. The CDR3, as DNA: TGCGCCAGCAGTGGGACAGATGACGGGAGGAGTCTGGACGAGCAGTACTTC.